Presented here are 17 T cell receptor beta chains from one specimen sequenced in a study of radiotherapy plus CTLA-4 blockade in lung cancer. The table came from immunoSEQ multiplex PCR; TCRdb's copy has only in-frame clones and leaves some out. The data show around 80,000 clones, 80% to 85% seen once. Sample: peripheral blood, taken from a patient treated with radiotherapy plus ipilimumab. The receptor source for this set is a human donor with non-small cell lung cancer who had stable disease on radiotherapy plus ipilimumab.

The chain combines TRBV4-2 with TRBJ2-2; 8 bases match TRBD1. Trimming removed 0 bases from V and 5 bases from J; junction bases left unmatched: 2. The CDR3 sequence is 15 residues long. CDR1 LGHNA and CDR2 YNFKEQ come from the germline V gene. The CDR3: CASSQDTGGTGELFF. DNA for the CDR3: TGTGCCAGCAGCCAAGATACAGGGGGAACCGGGGAGCTGTTTTTT.

This chain joins TRBV2 and TRBJ1-4; TRBD1 is a possible D gene (6 bases). V was trimmed by 6 bases and J by 4 bases, leaving 15 bases between them. This CDR3 is built from 15 residues. CDR1 and CDR2 from the germline V gene are SNHLY and FYNNEI. The CDR3 loop reads CASRRTGTVNEKLFF. Written as DNA, the CDR3 is TGTGCCAGCAGGCGCACAGGGACCGTTAATGAAAAACTGTTTTTT.

Relative to its sample, this clone is medium-sized. CDR3 DNA: TGCGCCAGCAGCTTGGGACAGGGGGCATTGGGAAATTCACCCCTCCACTTT. It yields the protein CASSLGQGALGNSPLHF. V usage is TRBV5-1 and J usage is TRBJ1-6; 10 positions match TRBD1. The V segment lost 0 bases and the J segment 7 bases; nucleotides outside the gene matches: 7. The CDR3 has 17 residues. In germline, CDR1 is SGHRS, CDR2 YFSETQ.

The CDR3 DNA reads as TGCGCCAGCAGCTTGGGTTCGCTTGGGGCCAACGTCCTGACTTTC. Its translation is CASSLGSLGANVLTF. The V gene is TRBV5-1, the J gene TRBJ2-6; D unresolved. The germline gives CDR1 SGHRS, CDR2 YFSETQ. V lost 0 bases and J 3 bases, leaving 7 bases between the germline ends. The CDR3 covers 15 residues.

In this sample, this clone turned up a few times. The V gene is TRBV5-8, the J gene TRBJ1-4; 10 bases are a match to TRBD1. This CDR3 spans 15 amino acids. The germline gives CDR1 SGHTS, CDR2 YDEGEE. Trimming removed 4 bases from V and 8 bases from J; junction bases left unmatched: 8. CDR3 sequence: CASSRQGARGEKLFF. CDR3 sequence (DNA): TGTGCCAGCAGCAGACAGGGGGCACGAGGGGAAAAACTGTTTTTT. The variable domain in full, with the rest retrieved from reference TRBV5-8 and TRBJ1-4, is EAGVTQSPTHLIKTRGQQATLRCSPISGHTSVYWYQQALGLGLQFLLWYDEGEERNRGNFPPRFSGRQFPNYSSELNVNALELEDSALYLCASSRQGARGEKLFFGSGTQLSVL.

This sequence joins TRBV7-6 and TRBJ1-5, with TRBD1 as a possible D gene (6 bases). Germline V lookup: CDR1 SGHVS, CDR2 FNYEAQ. Between the trimmed V and J ends, which lost 5 bases and 0 bases, there was a span of 11 bases. The CDR3 totals 15 residues. The CDR3 DNA sequence: TGTGCCAGCAGCCCGGACAGTAATAGCAATCAGCCCCAGCATTTT. It encodes CASSPDSNSNQPQHF.

The rearrangement uses TRBV5-1 and TRBJ2-3; D might be TRBD1 (6 bases). The CDR3 spans 13 residues. V was shortened by 2 bases and J by 3 bases, with 7 bases between the two germline ends. Germline V gene lookup returns CDR1 SGHRS and CDR2 YFSETQ. The CDR3 protein is CASSFRGTDTQYF. CDR3 DNA: TGCGCCAGCAGCTTCAGGGGTACAGATACGCAGTATTTT.

This clone was counted once. The chain recombines TRBV7-2 with TRBJ2-1; TRBD2 matches 8 bases. The germline gives CDR1 SGHTA, CDR2 FQGNSA. V gave up 5 bases and J gave up 7 bases; unmatched junction bases: 13. There are 16 residues in the CDR3. Written as DNA, the CDR3 is TGTGCCAGCAGCCCCGCCCCAGCGGGAGTTAGGAATGAGCAGTTCTTC. Translated, it gives CASSPAPAGVRNEQFF.

To note about this clone: The sample has other DNA sequences that encode this CDR3 too. CDR3 sequence: CASSLPSGGAQQYF. The CDR3 DNA follows: TGTGCCAGCAGCTTGCCTAGCGGGGGGGCCCAGCAGTACTTC. The V call is TRBV5-6, the J call TRBJ2-7; 12 bases agree with TRBD2. This CDR3 has 14 residues. With V trimmed by 1 base and J by 8 bases, 4 bases remained unmatched. Germline V CDR1 and CDR2: SGHDT, YYEEEE.

This clone was detected once. The chain is built from TRBV6-5 and TRBJ1-1; D gene uncertain. Per the germline V gene, CDR1 is MNHEY and CDR2 is SVGAGI. Deletions cut 6 bases from V and 0 bases from J, with 8 bases between. CDR3 size: 13 residues. The CDR3 DNA sequence: TGTGCCAGCAGAATCACAATGAACACTGAAGCTTTCTTT. Residues: CASRITMNTEAFF.

This chain connects TRBV7-9 to TRBJ2-1; the match to TRBD2 covers 8 bases. The length of the CDR3 is 15 residues. Germline V lookup: CDR1 SEHNR, CDR2 FQNEAQ (reference sequence). V shed 3 bases and J 7 bases; nucleotides not matched to a gene: 8. The CDR3 nucleotides read TGTGCCAGCAGCTTGGGGAGCGGGAGACTGAATGAGCAGTTCTTC. Encoded protein: CASSLGSGRLNEQFF.

J is TRBJ2-5 and V is TRBV28; unclear D gene. TRBJ2-7 explains the end of the DNA better; the J call may be wrong. This CDR3 is 16 amino acids long. CDR1 is MDHEN and CDR2 is SYDVKM in the germline V gene. The CDR3 sequence: CASSLESSWTPYEQYF. As DNA, the CDR3 is TGTGCCAGCAGTTTAGAGAGCTCATGGACCCCCTACGAGCAGTACTTC.

This clone turned up a few times. J is TRBJ2-2 and V is TRBV6-4; D uncertain. The germline V gene encodes CDR1 MRHNA and CDR2 SNTAGT. This CDR3 comprises 14 residues. The V and J ends lost 3 bases and 3 bases respectively, with 8 bases between them. The CDR3 spells CASSEVVDTGELFF. CDR3 in DNA: TGTGCCAGCAGTGAGGTTGTAGACACCGGGGAGCTGTTTTTT.

The table lists this clone with a count of one. The rearrangement uses TRBV9 and TRBJ2-1; TRBD1 might be the D (5 bases). Trimming left V 0 bases short and J 5 bases short, with 15 bases between. The CDR3 extends over 16 amino acids. Germline V gives CDR1 SGDLS, CDR2 YYNGEE. The CDR3 DNA reads as TGTGCCAGCAGCGTAGGCCCCCGGGCAGGGAACAATGAGCAGTTCTTC. Protein: CASSVGPRAGNNEQFF.

This chain connects TRBV6-1 to TRBJ2-7; 7 nucleotides line up with TRBD2. V lost 6 bases to trimming and J lost 4 bases; unmatched junction nucleotides: 6. The length of the CDR3 is 13 residues. Germline assignment: CDR1 MNHNS and CDR2 SASEGT. Here the CDR3 reads CASRARGVYEQYF. For the CDR3, the DNA is TGTGCCAGCAGGGCCCGGGGGGTTTACGAGCAGTACTTC.

The rearrangement uses TRBV4-1 and TRBJ1-3; tentative D call: TRBD1 (5 bases). The CDR3 covers 16 residues. Trimming cost V 0 bases and J 7 bases, with 16 bases left between them. In germline, CDR1 is MGHRA, CDR2 YSYEKL. The CDR3 loop is CASSQEGQGIGNTIYF. CDR3 sequence (DNA): TGCGCCAGCAGCCAAGAGGGGCAGGGTATCGGCAACACCATATATTTT.

The rearrangement joins TRBV2 to TRBJ2-3; a possible D gene is TRBD2 (5 bases). Germline loops: CDR1 SNHLY, CDR2 FYNNEI. The CDR3 length is 15 residues. Trimming cost V 7 bases and J 2 bases, with 16 bases left between them. CDR3 sequence reads: CASILILATTDTQYF. The DNA of the CDR3 is TGTGCCAGCATTCTCATCTTAGCGACCACAGATACGCAGTATTTT.